This TCR beta chain was profiled in a study of T cell responses to AZD1222 COVID-19 vaccine. On the study more broadly: Combined were second doses at about 4 or about 12 weeks.

The repertoire was sequenced with immunoSEQ multiplex PCR; TCRdb's copy has only in-frame clones and lacks some. The table has approximately 150,000 clones, approximately 90% seen once. About this clone: Its antigen remains unknown.

Study-wide findings and caveats: Clonal diversity was possibly underestimated, and the donors were mostly white British, with more females.

Trimming pared 5 bases from V and 0 bases from J, leaving 11 bases between. CDR1 and CDR2 (germline): LNHDA, SQIVND (reference sequence). This CDR3 spans 15 amino acids. The clonotype comes from an adult in good health. The rearrangement uses TRBV19 and TRBJ2-1; no reliable D call. Sequencing was performed on peripheral blood, taken on day 0 of AZD1222 vaccination. CDR3 loop: CASSPPESSYNEQFF. The CDR3 bases are TGTGCCAGTAGTCCCCCAGAGAGCTCCTACAATGAGCAGTTCTTC.